The sequence of this T cell receptor (beta chain) was determined in a study of blood T cell repertoires in COVID-19. Clones were sequenced by immunoSEQ multiplex PCR, and TCRdb holds only the in-frame ones, with some missing. The sample shows roughly 500,000 clones, approximately 86% of them seen only once. Germline CDR1 GTSNPN, CDR2 SVGIG (reference sequence). J was trimmed by 5 bases and V by 6 bases; bases with no gene match: 10. The CDR3 runs to 14 residues. The receptor comes from a woman aged 55-70 years who had recovered from COVID-19. The material sequenced was PBMCs or T cells enriched from blood (not recorded which). The chain couples TRBV30 to TRBJ2-5; the match to TRBD2 covers 9 bases. The CDR3 loop reads CACQGGLAEETQYF. CDR3 nucleotides: TGTGCCTGTCAGGGGGGACTAGCTGAGGAGACCCAGTACTTC.